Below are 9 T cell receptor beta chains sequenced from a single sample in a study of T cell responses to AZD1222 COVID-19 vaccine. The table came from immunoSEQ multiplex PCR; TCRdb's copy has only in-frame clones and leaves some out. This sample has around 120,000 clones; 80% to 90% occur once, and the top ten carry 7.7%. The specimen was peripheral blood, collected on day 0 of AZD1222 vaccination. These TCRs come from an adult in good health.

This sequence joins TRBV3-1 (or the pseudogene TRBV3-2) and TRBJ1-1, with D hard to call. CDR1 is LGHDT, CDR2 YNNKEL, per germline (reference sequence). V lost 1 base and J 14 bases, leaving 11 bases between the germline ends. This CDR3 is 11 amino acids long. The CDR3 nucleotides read TGTGCCAGCAGCCAAGGACCGGGGTCCTTCTTT. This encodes CASSQGPGSFF.

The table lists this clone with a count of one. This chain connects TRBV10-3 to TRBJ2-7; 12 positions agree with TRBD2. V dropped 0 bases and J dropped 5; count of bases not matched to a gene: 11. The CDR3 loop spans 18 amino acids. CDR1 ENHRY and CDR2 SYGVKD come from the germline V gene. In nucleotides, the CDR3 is TGTGCCATCAGTGAGTCGTCTAGCGGGGGGGCCGGTGCGGACGAGCAGTACTTC. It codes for CAISESSSGGAGADEQYF.

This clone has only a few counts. CDR3 bases: TGTGCCAGCAGCCAAGTAGCGGGGGGGTTATACTACGAGCAGTACTTC. It translates to CASSQVAGGLYYEQYF. The V and J genes are TRBV4-2 and TRBJ2-7; TRBD2 matches at 11 bases. The germline gives CDR1 LGHNA, CDR2 YNFKEQ. V dropped 1 base and J dropped 3; count of bases not matched to a gene: 5. This CDR3 is built from 16 residues.

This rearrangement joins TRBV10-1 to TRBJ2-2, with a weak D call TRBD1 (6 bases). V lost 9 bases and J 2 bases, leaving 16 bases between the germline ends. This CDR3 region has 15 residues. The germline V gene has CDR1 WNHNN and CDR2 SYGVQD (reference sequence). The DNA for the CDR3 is TGCGCCAGTTTCCTCCGGGACACCAACACCGGGGAGCTGTTTTTT. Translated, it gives CASFLRDTNTGELFF.

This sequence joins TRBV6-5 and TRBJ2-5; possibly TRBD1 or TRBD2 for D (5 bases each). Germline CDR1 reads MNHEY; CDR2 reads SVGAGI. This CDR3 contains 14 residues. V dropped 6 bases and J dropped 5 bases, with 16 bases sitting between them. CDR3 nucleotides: TGTGCCAGCAGAACTTCCGGGGCAGGGGAGACCCAGTACTTC. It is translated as CASRTSGAGETQYF.

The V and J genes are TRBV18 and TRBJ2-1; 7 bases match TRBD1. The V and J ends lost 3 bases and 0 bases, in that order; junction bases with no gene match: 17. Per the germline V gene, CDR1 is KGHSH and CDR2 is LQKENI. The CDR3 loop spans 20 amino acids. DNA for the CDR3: TGTGCCAGCTCACCGCTGGTGAGCAGTGGGGCAGGGGGCTCCTACAATGAGCAGTTCTTC. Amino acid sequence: CASSPLVSSGAGGSYNEQFF.

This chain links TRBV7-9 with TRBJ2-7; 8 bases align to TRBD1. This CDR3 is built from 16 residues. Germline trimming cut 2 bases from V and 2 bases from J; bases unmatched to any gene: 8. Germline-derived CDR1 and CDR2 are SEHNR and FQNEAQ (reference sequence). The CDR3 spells CASSLSFGTGTYEQYF. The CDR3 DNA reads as TGTGCCAGCAGCTTATCGTTCGGGACAGGTACCTACGAGCAGTACTTC.

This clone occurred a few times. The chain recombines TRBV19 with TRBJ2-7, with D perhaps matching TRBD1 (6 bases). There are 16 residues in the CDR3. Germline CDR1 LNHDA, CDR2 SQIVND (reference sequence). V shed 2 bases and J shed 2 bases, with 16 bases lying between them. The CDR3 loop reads CASSIRFQGPAYEQYF. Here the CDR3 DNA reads TGTGCCAGTAGTATAAGGTTTCAGGGGCCAGCCTACGAGCAGTACTTC.

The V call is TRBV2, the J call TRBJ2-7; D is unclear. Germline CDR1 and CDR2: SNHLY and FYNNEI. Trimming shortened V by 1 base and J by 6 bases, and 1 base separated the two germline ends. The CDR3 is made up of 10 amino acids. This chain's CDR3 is CASSEGEQYF. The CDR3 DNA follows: TGTGCCAGCAGTGAAGGCGAGCAGTACTTC.